This T cell receptor beta chain was found in a study of technical replicates of blood from several donors. Germline V gene lookup returns CDR1 KGHSH and CDR2 LQKENI. The CDR3 sequence is 16 residues long. V lost 0 bases and J lost 5, with 14 bases in between. The table came from immunoSEQ multiplex PCR; TCRdb's copy has only in-frame clones and leaves some out. The data show about 98,000 clones, with about 94% seen just once and approximately 0.2% held by the top ten. Sequencing was performed on T cells isolated from PBMCs. V gene TRBV18 combines with J gene TRBJ2-1, with a weak D call TRBD2 (6 bases). The receptor was derived from a human donor in good health. CDR3 in DNA: TGTGCCAGCTCACCACCGGGTTTAGCGGTTAACAATGAGCAGTTCTTC. Its translation: CASSPPGLAVNNEQFF.